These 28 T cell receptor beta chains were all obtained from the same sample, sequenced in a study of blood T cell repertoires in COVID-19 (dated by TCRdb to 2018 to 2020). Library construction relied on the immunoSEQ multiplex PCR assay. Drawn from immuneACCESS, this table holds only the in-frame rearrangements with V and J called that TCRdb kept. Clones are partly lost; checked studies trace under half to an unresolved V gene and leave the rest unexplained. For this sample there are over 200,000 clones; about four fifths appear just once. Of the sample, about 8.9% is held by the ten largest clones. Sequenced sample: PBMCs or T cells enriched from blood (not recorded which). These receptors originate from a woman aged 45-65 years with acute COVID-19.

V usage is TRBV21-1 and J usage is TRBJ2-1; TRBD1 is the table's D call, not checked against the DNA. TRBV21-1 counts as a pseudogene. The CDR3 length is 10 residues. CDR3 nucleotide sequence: TGTGCCAGAACCGGGACAGGGCGGTTCTTC. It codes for CARTGTGRFF.

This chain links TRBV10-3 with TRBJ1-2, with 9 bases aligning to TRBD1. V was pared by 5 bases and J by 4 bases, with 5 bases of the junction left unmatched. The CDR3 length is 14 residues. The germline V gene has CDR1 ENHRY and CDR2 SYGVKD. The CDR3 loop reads CAISRQGDAYGYTF. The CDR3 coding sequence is TGTGCCATCAGTAGACAGGGGGACGCCTATGGCTACACCTTC.

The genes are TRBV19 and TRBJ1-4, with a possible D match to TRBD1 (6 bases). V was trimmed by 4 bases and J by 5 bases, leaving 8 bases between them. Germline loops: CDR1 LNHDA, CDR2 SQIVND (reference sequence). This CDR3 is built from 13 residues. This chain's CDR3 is CASSRTVNEKLFF. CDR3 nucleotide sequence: TGTGCCAGTAGTAGGACAGTGAATGAAAAACTGTTTTTT.

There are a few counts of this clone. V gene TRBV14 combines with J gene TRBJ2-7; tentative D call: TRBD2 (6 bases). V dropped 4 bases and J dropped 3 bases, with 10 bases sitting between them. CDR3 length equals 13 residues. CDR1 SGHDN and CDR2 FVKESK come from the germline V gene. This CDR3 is CASSLLRDYEQYF. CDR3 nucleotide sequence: TGTGCCAGCAGCCTCCTGCGGGACTACGAGCAGTACTTC. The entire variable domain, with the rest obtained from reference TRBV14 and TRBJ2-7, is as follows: EAGVTQFPSHSVIEKGQTVTLRCDPISGHDNLYWYRRVMGKEIKFLLHFVKESKQDESGMPNNRFLAERTGGTYSTLKVQPAELEDSGVYFCASSLLRDYEQYFGPGTRLTVT.

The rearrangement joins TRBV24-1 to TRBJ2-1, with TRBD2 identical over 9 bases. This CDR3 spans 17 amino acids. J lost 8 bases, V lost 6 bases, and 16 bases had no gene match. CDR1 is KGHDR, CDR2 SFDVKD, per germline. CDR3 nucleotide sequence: TGTGCCACCAGTTTCGCTCAGACTAGCGGTATGGGGCATGAGCAGTTCTTC. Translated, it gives CATSFAQTSGMGHEQFF.

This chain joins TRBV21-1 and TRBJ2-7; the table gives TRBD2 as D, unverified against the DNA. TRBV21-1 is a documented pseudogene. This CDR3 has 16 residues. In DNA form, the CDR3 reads TGTGCCAGCCTCCCTCGCGGGAGGATTGTAAGCTACGAGCAGTACTTC. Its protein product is CASLPRGRIVSYEQYF.

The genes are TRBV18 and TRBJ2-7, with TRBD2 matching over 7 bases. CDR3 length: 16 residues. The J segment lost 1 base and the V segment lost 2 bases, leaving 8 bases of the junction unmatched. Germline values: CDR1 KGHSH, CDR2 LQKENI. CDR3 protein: CASSPNERGYSYEQYF. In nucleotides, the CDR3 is TGTGCCAGCTCACCAAATGAGCGGGGCTATTCCTACGAGCAGTACTTC.

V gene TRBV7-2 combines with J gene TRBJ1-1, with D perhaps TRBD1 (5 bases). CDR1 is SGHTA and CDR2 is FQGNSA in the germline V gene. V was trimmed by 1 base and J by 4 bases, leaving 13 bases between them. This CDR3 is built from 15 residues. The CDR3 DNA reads TGTGCCAGCAGCTTAGGATCGGCGCAGGGCACTGAAGCTTTCTTT. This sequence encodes CASSLGSAQGTEAFF.

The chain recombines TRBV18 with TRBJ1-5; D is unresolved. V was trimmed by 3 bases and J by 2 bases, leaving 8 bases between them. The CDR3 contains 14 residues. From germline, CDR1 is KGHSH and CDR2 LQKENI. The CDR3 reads CASSPGVGNQPQHF. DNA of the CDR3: TGTGCCAGCTCACCCGGGGTTGGCAATCAGCCCCAGCATTTT.

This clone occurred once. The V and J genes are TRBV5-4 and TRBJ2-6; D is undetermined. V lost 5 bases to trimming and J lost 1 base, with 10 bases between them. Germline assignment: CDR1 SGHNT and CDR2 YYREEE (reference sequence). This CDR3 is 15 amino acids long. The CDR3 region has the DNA TGTGCCAGCAGTTCCCCTCTTTCTGGGGCCAACGTCCTGACTTTC. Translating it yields CASSSPLSGANVLTF.

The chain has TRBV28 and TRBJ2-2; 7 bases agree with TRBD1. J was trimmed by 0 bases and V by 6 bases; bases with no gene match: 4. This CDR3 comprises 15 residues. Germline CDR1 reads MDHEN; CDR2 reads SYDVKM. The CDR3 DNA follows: TGTGCCAGCAGACGAGGGGGCCCGAACACCGGGGAGCTGTTTTTT. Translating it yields CASRRGGPNTGELFF.

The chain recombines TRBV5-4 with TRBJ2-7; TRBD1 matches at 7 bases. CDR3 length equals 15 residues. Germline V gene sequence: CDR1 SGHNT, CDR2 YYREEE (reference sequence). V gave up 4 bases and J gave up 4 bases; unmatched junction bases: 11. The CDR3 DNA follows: TGTGCCAGCAGCCCATCGACAGGGAAACGATACGAGCAGTACTTC. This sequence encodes CASSPSTGKRYEQYF.

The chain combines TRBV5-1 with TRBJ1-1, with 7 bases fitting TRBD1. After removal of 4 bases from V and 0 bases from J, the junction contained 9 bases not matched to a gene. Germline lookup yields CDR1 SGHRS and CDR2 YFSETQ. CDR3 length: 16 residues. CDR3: CASSPGQDSLNTEAFF. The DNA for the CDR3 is TGCGCCAGCAGCCCCGGACAGGACTCCTTGAACACTGAAGCTTTCTTT.

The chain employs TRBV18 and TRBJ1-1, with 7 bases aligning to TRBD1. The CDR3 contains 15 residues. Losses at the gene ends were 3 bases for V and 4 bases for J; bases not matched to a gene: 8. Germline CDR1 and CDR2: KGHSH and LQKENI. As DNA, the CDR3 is TGTGCCAGCTCACCTTCGCAGGGGGGTTCCACTGAAGCTTTCTTT. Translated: CASSPSQGGSTEAFF.

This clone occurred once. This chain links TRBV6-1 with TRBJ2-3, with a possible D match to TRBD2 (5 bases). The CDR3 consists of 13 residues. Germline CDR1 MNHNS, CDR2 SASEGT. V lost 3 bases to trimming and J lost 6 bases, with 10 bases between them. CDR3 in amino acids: CASSERGSDTQYF. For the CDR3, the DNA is TGTGCCAGCAGTGAGCGAGGGTCGGATACGCAGTATTTT.

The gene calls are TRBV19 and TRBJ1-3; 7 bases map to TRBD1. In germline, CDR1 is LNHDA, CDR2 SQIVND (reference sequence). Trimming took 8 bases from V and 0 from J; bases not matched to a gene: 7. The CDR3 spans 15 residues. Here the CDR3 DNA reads TGTGCCAGTCGGAAACAGGGGTTCTCTGGAAACACCATATATTTT. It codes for CASRKQGFSGNTIYF. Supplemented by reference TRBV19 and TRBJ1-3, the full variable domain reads DGGITQSPKYLFRKEGQNVTLSCEQNLNHDAMYWYRQDPGQGLRLIYYSQIVNDFQKGDIAEGYSVSREKKESFPLTVTSAQKNPTAFYLCASRKQGFSGNTIYFGEGSWLTVV.

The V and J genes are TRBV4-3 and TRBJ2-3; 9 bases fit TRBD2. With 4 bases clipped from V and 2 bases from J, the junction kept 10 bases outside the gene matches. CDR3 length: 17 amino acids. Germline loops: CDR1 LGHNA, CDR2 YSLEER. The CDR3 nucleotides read TGCGCCAGCAGCCTAGGAGCGAGCGGGAGGAACACAGATACGCAGTATTTT. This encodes CASSLGASGRNTDTQYF.

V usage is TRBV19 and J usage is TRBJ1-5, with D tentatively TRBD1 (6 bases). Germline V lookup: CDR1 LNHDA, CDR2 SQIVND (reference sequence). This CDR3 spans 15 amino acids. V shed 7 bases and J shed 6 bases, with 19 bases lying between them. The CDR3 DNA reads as TGTGCCAGTAAATTGGTTACAGGGATGGGTCAGCCCCAGCATTTT. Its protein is CASKLVTGMGQPQHF.

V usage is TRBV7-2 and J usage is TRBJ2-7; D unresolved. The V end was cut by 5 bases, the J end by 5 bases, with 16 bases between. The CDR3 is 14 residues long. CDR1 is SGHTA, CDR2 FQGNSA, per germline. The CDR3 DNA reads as TGTGCCAGCAGCCGTAGCAGACTGGCTGACGAGCAGTACTTC. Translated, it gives CASSRSRLADEQYF.

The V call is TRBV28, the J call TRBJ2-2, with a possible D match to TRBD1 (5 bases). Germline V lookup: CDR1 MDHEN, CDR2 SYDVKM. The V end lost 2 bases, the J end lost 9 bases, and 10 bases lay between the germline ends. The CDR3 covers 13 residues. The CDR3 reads CASSLPQGWELFF. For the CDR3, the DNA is TGTGCCAGCAGTTTACCCCAGGGATGGGAGCTGTTTTTT.

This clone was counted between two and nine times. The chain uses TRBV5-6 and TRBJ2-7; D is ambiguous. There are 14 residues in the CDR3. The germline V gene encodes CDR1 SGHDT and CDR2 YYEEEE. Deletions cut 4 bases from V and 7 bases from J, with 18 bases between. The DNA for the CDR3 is TGTGCCAGCAGCCTGACGCCTGCTTCTAGGGAGCAGTACTTC. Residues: CASSLTPASREQYF.

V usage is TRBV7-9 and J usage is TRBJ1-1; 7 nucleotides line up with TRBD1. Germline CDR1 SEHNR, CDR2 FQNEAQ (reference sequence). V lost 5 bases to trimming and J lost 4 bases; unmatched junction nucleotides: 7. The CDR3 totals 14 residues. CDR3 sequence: CASSIRDRSTEAFF. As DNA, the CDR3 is TGTGCCAGCAGCATAAGGGACAGATCCACTGAAGCTTTCTTT.

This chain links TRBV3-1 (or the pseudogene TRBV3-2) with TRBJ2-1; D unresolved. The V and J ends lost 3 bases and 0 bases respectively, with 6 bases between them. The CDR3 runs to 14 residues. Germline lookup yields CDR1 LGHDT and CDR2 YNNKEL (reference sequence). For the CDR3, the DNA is TGTGCCAGCAGCCAGTTCAGCTCCTACAATGAGCAGTTCTTC. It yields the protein CASSQFSSYNEQFF.

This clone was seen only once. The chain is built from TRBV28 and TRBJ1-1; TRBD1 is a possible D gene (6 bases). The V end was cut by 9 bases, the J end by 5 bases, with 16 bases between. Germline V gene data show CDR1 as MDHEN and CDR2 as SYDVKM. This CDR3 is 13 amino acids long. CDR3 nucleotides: TGTGCCAGTTGGGGGGGCGCGAGGACTGAAGCTTTCTTT. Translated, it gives CASWGGARTEAFF.

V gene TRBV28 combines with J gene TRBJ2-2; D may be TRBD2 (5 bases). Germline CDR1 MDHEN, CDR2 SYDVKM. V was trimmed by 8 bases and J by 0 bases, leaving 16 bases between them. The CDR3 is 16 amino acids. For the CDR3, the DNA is TGTGCCAGCGGACTGAGACGACAAGCGAACACCGGGGAGCTGTTTTTT. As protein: CASGLRRQANTGELFF.

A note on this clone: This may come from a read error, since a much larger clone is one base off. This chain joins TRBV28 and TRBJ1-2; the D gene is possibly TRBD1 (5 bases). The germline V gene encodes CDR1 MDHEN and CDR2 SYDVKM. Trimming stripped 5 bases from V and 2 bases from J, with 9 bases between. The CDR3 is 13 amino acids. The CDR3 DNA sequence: TGTGCCAGCAGTCCTGACAGCAACTATGGCTACACCTTC. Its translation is CASSPDSNYGYTF.

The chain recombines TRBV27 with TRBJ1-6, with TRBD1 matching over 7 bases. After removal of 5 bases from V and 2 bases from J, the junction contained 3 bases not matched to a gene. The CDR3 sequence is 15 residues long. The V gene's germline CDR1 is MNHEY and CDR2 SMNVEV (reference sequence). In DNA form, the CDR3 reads TGTGCCAGCAGTATAGACAGGGCCTATAATTCACCCCTCCACTTT. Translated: CASSIDRAYNSPLHF.

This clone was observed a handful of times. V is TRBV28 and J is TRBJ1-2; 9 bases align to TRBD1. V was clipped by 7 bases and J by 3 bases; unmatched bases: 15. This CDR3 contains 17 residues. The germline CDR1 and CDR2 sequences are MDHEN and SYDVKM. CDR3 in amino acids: CASNMDRTGESYYGYTF. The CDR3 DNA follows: TGTGCCAGCAACATGGACAGGACAGGGGAGAGCTACTATGGCTACACCTTC.